Presented here are 28 T cell receptor beta chains from one specimen sequenced in a study of control samples from healthy donors and cancer patients. Profiled with immunoSEQ multiplex PCR; TCRdb holds only in-frame clones, not every one. The sample consists of about 170,000 clones, just under 95% of them appearing once. What was sequenced was blood. The receptor set was obtained from a woman aged 55-69 years in good health.

In regard to this clone: Distinct nucleotide sequences in the sample also encode this CDR3. The genes are TRBV18 and TRBJ2-2; a possible D gene is TRBD1 (5 bases). V lost 1 base, J lost 6 bases, and 6 bases lay in between. The germline CDR1 and CDR2 sequences are KGHSH and LQKENI. The CDR3 contains 13 residues. The CDR3 protein is CASSPQGSGELFF. The CDR3 DNA reads TGTGCCAGCTCACCACAGGGGTCCGGGGAGCTGTTTTTT.

The genes are TRBV6-2 or TRBV6-3 and TRBJ1-2; a possible D gene is TRBD1 (5 bases). CDR1 MNHEY and CDR2 SVGEGT come from the germline V gene. This CDR3 has 16 amino acids. V lost 0 bases to trimming and J lost 6 bases, with 17 bases between them. The CDR3 loop is CASSYSRAPGQNGYTF. The CDR3 bases are TGTGCCAGCAGTTACTCGAGGGCCCCAGGGCAGAATGGCTACACCTTC.

This clone appeared once. The rearrangement uses TRBV5-1 and TRBJ1-3; a weak D match, TRBD1 (6 bases). This CDR3 contains 15 residues. V lost 4 bases to trimming and J lost 2 bases, with 13 bases between them. From germline, CDR1 is SGHRS and CDR2 YFSETQ. The CDR3 DNA reads as TGCGCCAGCAGCCCTGGAGGGGGGCCTGGAAACACCATATATTTT. As protein: CASSPGGGPGNTIYF.

This clone has a single count. The V gene is TRBV4-3, the J gene TRBJ2-4; 7 positions agree with TRBD2. The V and J ends lost 0 bases and 8 bases, in that order; junction bases with no gene match: 10. The CDR3 is 16 amino acids. From germline, CDR1 is LGHNA and CDR2 YSLEER. The chain's CDR3 is CASSQDYSGNSYIQYF. The CDR3 nucleotides are TGCGCCAGCAGCCAAGACTACAGCGGGAACAGTTACATTCAGTACTTC.

The chain uses TRBV9 and TRBJ2-6; the D gene is possibly TRBD1 (6 bases). There are 15 residues in the CDR3. Germline assignment: CDR1 SGDLS and CDR2 YYNGEE. V was trimmed by 4 bases and J by 4 bases, leaving 12 bases between them. The CDR3 protein is CASSPRGPGANVLTF. In DNA, the CDR3 is TGTGCCAGCAGCCCCAGGGGCCCGGGGGCCAACGTCCTGACTTTC.

The CDR3 protein is CAWSRGRYGYTF. In DNA form, the CDR3 reads TGTGCCTGGAGCCGGGGAAGGTATGGCTACACCTTC. The chain carries TRBV30 and TRBJ1-2; D is uncertain. Trimming removed 3 bases from V and 5 bases from J, with 10 bases in between. Looked up from germline, CDR1 is GTSNPN and CDR2 is SVGIG (reference sequence). CDR3 length: 12 residues.

The chain is built from TRBV7-2 and TRBJ2-3; 9 positions agree with TRBD2. The germline CDR1 and CDR2 sequences are SGHTA and FQGNSA. J gave up 0 bases and V 5 bases, and 6 bases lay outside the gene matches. The CDR3 spans 16 residues. CDR3: CASSPRLAASTDTQYF. CDR3 bases: TGTGCCAGCAGCCCACGACTAGCGGCTAGCACAGATACGCAGTATTTT. Based on the CDR3 plus reference TRBV7-2 and TRBJ2-3, the full variable domain is GAGVSQSPSNKVTEKGKDVELRCDPISGHTALYWYRQSLGQGLEFLIYFQGNSAPDKSGLPSDRFSAERTGGSVSTLTIQRTQQEDSAVYLCASSPRLAASTDTQYFGPGTRLTVL.

V usage is TRBV6-5 and J usage is TRBJ2-7; TRBD2 agrees at 16 bases. V gave up 4 bases and J gave up 4 bases; unmatched junction bases: 4. The CDR3 covers 16 residues. The germline CDR1 and CDR2 sequences are MNHEY and SVGAGI. The CDR3 nucleotides read TGTGCCAGCAGTTTCGGGACTAGCGGGGGGGCTTACGAGCAGTACTTC. Protein: CASSFGTSGGAYEQYF.

This clone came up once. V and J are TRBV27 and TRBJ1-6; TRBD1 matches at 10 bases. Looked up from germline, CDR1 is MNHEY and CDR2 is SMNVEV (reference sequence). Trimming took 5 bases from V and 7 from J; bases not matched to a gene: 2. This CDR3 has 14 residues. Here the CDR3 reads CASSMTGGNSPLHF. The CDR3 nucleotides read TGTGCCAGCAGTATGACAGGGGGCAATTCACCCCTCCACTTT.

The chain uses TRBV28 and TRBJ2-7; maybe TRBD2 (7 bases). Between the trimmed V and J ends, which lost 7 bases and 7 bases, there was a span of 20 bases. There are 14 residues in the CDR3. The germline gives CDR1 MDHEN, CDR2 SYDVKM. The CDR3 DNA follows: TGTGCCAGCAATTCGGCCGGGGGGCCCCGGGAGCAGTACTTC. Amino acids: CASNSAGGPREQYF.

Comment on this clone: The same CDR3 also results from other DNA sequences found in this sample. The rearrangement links TRBV7-9 to TRBJ1-1; D is unresolved. The CDR3 loop spans 13 amino acids. V was clipped by 2 bases and J by 1 base, with 5 bases between them. Germline V gene lookup returns CDR1 SEHNR and CDR2 FQNEAQ (reference sequence). This CDR3 is CASSLRANTEAFF. DNA for the CDR3: TGTGCCAGCAGCTTAAGAGCGAACACTGAAGCTTTCTTT.

The rearrangement joins TRBV6-5 to TRBJ2-7, with D tentatively TRBD1 (6 bases). Germline CDR1 reads MNHEY; CDR2 reads SVGAGI. The CDR3 is made up of 13 amino acids. Trimming removed 8 bases from V and 3 bases from J, with 14 bases in between. As DNA, the CDR3 is TGTGCCAGCGGCAGAACAGGGAGCTACGAGCAGTACTTC. Its protein is CASGRTGSYEQYF.

This clone was detected once. This rearrangement joins TRBV9 to TRBJ2-1, with 8 positions matching TRBD1. After removal of 2 bases from V and 5 bases from J, the junction contained 3 bases not matched to a gene. Germline V gene lookup returns CDR1 SGDLS and CDR2 YYNGEE. The CDR3 has 14 amino acids. CDR3 residues: CASSVTGVDNEQFF. The CDR3 DNA is TGTGCCAGCAGCGTGACAGGGGTTGACAATGAGCAGTTCTTC.

This sequence joins TRBV2 and TRBJ1-1; D gene uncertain. The CDR3 has 14 amino acids. Germline V gene lookup returns CDR1 SNHLY and CDR2 FYNNEI. Trimming stripped 3 bases from V and 0 bases from J, with 8 bases between. This chain's CDR3 is CASSDMGMNTEAFF. The CDR3 DNA reads TGTGCCAGCAGTGACATGGGTATGAACACTGAAGCTTTCTTT.

V is TRBV6-2 or TRBV6-3 and J is TRBJ1-1; D not certain. In germline, CDR1 is MNHEY, CDR2 SVGEGT. V lost 4 bases and J 5 bases, leaving 14 bases between the germline ends. The CDR3 runs 14 residues. CDR3 coding DNA: TGTGCCAGCAGTTTTCGAGTCAGCGAAACTGAAGCTTTCTTT. Translation: CASSFRVSETEAFF.

This chain links TRBV4-3 with TRBJ1-1; D ambiguous. The CDR3 covers 13 residues. V lost 3 bases and J lost 6, with 11 bases in between. Germline lookup yields CDR1 LGHNA and CDR2 YSLEER. The CDR3 spells CASSHSGTAEAFF. CDR3 coding DNA: TGCGCCAGCAGCCACTCGGGTACGGCTGAAGCTTTCTTT.

The rearrangement joins TRBV6-5 to TRBJ2-3; weak D call: TRBD2 (7 bases). Trimming cost V 0 bases and J 2 bases, with 9 bases left between them. CDR1 is MNHEY and CDR2 is SVGAGI in the germline V gene. This CDR3 contains 15 residues. CDR3 in amino acids: CASSYSGGVTDTQYF. CDR3 DNA: TGTGCCAGCAGTTACTCAGGGGGGGTCACAGATACGCAGTATTTT.

The chain joins TRBV30 to TRBJ1-1; D remains unclear. The V end was cut by 6 bases, the J end by 6 bases, with 14 bases between. There are 12 residues in the CDR3. Germline V lookup: CDR1 GTSNPN, CDR2 SVGIG (reference sequence). The CDR3 here is CACGRGNSEAFF. CDR3 DNA: TGTGCCTGCGGGAGAGGGAATTCTGAAGCTTTCTTT.

The count of this clone is one. The chain carries TRBV11-3 and TRBJ1-4, with D possibly TRBD1 on 5 matching bases. From germline, CDR1 is SGHNT and CDR2 YENEEA. The CDR3 runs to 12 residues. V lost 5 bases to trimming and J lost 8 bases, with 9 bases between them. The CDR3 region has the DNA TGTGCCAGCAGCAATGGGGGAGAAAAACTGTTTTTT. This codes for CASSNGGEKLFF.

Points on this clone: At one of its ends the junction is not consistent with the germline gene, which may arise from a read error. V is TRBV7-7 and J is TRBJ1-1; D remains ambiguous. Germline V gene data show CDR1 as SSHAT and CDR2 as FNYEAQ (reference sequence). CDR3 length equals 13 residues. In DNA, the CDR3 is TGTGCTAGCAGCTTACACACGAACACTGAAGCTTTCTTT. Residues: CASSLHTNTEAFF. The full variable domain, its missing parts supplied by reference TRBV7-7 and TRBJ1-1, is GAGVSQSPRYKVTKRGQDVTLRCDPISSHATLYWYQQALGQGPEFLTYFNYEAQPDKSGLPSDRFSAERPEGSISTLTIQRTEQRDSAMYRCASSLHTNTEAFFGQGTRLTVV.

The gene calls are TRBV10-3 and TRBJ1-2; D is uncertain. The CDR3 runs to 13 residues. V lost 6 bases, J lost 2 bases, and 10 bases lay in between. Germline V gene data show CDR1 as ENHRY and CDR2 as SYGVKD. The CDR3 protein is CAIRHDDNYGYTF. DNA of the CDR3: TGTGCCATCAGACATGATGACAACTATGGCTACACCTTC.

This clone showed up just once. The J gene is TRBJ2-3, the V gene TRBV4-1, with 8 bases matching TRBD2. Germline values: CDR1 MGHRA, CDR2 YSYEKL. V shed 6 bases and J 0 bases; nucleotides not matched to a gene: 20. The CDR3 length is 20 residues. CDR3: CASRLGPSGRGASSTDTQYF. CDR3 bases: TGCGCCAGCAGACTCGGACCGAGTGGGCGGGGGGCCTCTAGCACAGATACGCAGTATTTT.

The chain combines TRBV5-1 with TRBJ2-2; TRBD2 agrees at 9 bases. After removal of 0 bases from V and 4 bases from J, the junction contained 4 bases not matched to a gene. The CDR3 has 16 amino acids. The germline V gene encodes CDR1 SGHRS and CDR2 YFSETQ. DNA for the CDR3: TGCGCCAGCAGCTTGGTTTTAGCGGGGGTCACCGGGGAGCTGTTTTTT. It yields the protein CASSLVLAGVTGELFF. The full variable domain, its missing parts supplied by reference TRBV5-1 and TRBJ2-2, is KAGVTQTPRYLIKTRGQQVTLSCSPISGHRSVSWYQQTPGQGLQFLFEYFSETQRNKGNFPGRFSGRQFSNSRSEMNVSTLELGDSALYLCASSLVLAGVTGELFFGEGSRLTVL.

In DNA, the CDR3 is TGTGCCAGCAGCTTAGTTGCGGGAGATACGCAGTATTTT. It encodes CASSLVAGDTQYF. The V gene is TRBV7-2, the J gene TRBJ2-3; perhaps TRBD2 as D (5 bases). CDR3 length: 13 residues. Trimming shortened V by 1 base and J by 5 bases, and 7 bases separated the two germline ends. Germline V gene data show CDR1 as SGHTA and CDR2 as FQGNSA.

The rearrangement links TRBV5-1 to TRBJ2-7; tentatively, D is TRBD2 (5 bases). CDR1 SGHRS and CDR2 YFSETQ come from the germline V gene. The CDR3 is made up of 16 amino acids. V dropped 0 bases and J dropped 3 bases, with 16 bases sitting between them. The CDR3 sequence is CASSLVPGFYSYEQYF. The CDR3 region has the DNA TGCGCCAGCAGCTTGGTTCCGGGGTTCTACAGCTACGAGCAGTACTTC.

The chain employs TRBV28 and TRBJ1-1; tentatively, D is TRBD1 (5 bases). Germline-derived CDR1 and CDR2 are MDHEN and SYDVKM. Between the trimmed V and J ends, which lost 9 bases and 0 bases, there was a span of 11 bases. This CDR3 comprises 13 residues. The CDR3, as DNA: TGTGCCAGTCCGGGACCAATGAACACTGAAGCTTTCTTT. Its translation is CASPGPMNTEAFF. The full variable domain, in which reference TRBV28 and TRBJ1-1 provide the parts outside the CDR3, is DVKVTQSSRYLVKRTGEKVFLECVQDMDHENMFWYRQDPGLGLRLIYFSYDVKMKEKGDIPEGYSVSREKKERFSLILESASTNQTSMYLCASPGPMNTEAFFGQGTRLTVV.

The chain employs TRBV5-6 and TRBJ2-7; D unclear. V was shortened by 0 bases and J by 4 bases, with 14 bases between the two germline ends. Germline V CDR1 and CDR2: SGHDT, YYEEEE. The CDR3 spans 15 residues. Here the CDR3 DNA reads TGTGCCAGCAGCTTGGGCCAAGTTAAAGGATACGAGCAGTACTTC. Encoded protein: CASSLGQVKGYEQYF.

V gene TRBV9 combines with J gene TRBJ1-6, with 9 bases lining up with TRBD1. This CDR3 is 17 amino acids long. Germline loops: CDR1 SGDLS, CDR2 YYNGEE. Trimming cost V 3 bases and J 7 bases; bases outside gene matches: 11. The CDR3 nucleotides read TGTGCCAGCAGCGCTAACGGGTGGGGACAGGGAAATTCACCCCTCCACTTT. It yields the protein CASSANGWGQGNSPLHF.